One and the same sample provided the 18 T cell receptor beta chains below, sequenced in a study of regulatory T cells in long-lasting Graves disease. Building of the TCR beta libraries involved iRepertoire HTBI primers and Arm-PCR of CDR3 regions. TCRdb recomputed calls from the multiplex PCR reads with MiXCR, one row per CDR3 protein. The data contain a few hundred thousand distinct CDR3 sequences, about 15% of them singletons. Regarding time point: newly diagnosed GD, antithyroid drugs for less than 3 months. Making the TCR library involved RNA that had been extracted from PBMCs. This sample was shared with a second study, whose subject was T cells in Graves' hyperthyroidism and ophthalmopathy.

Sequencing used peripheral blood mononuclear cells (PBMCs), obtained at new diagnosis, from a patient treated with antithyroid drugs. Source of these receptors: a woman aged 45-65 years with Graves disease.

This clonotype has more than one count but fewer than ten. The chain combines TRBV2 with TRBJ1-6; D uncertain. Germline V gives CDR1 SNHLY, CDR2 FYNNEI. The CDR3 length is 14 residues. Deletions cut 8 bases from V and 3 bases from J, with 11 bases between. The CDR3 DNA follows: TGTGCCAGCGGACGGCGTTTCTATAATTCACCCCTCCACTTT. Residues: CASGRRFYNSPLHF.

The chain is built from TRBV6-5 and TRBJ2-7, with 8 bases lining up with TRBD2. The V segment lost 0 bases and the J segment 2 bases; nucleotides outside the gene matches: 6. The germline CDR1 and CDR2 sequences are MNHEY and SVGAGI. The CDR3 loop spans 16 amino acids. The CDR3 here is CASSYSSSGVTYEQYF. The CDR3 region has the DNA TGTGCCAGCAGTTACTCGAGTAGCGGGGTGACCTACGAGCAGTACTTC.

The chain carries TRBV24-1 and TRBJ2-5, with D uncertain. Germline V lookup: CDR1 KGHDR, CDR2 SFDVKD. The CDR3 runs to 11 residues. V was shortened by 4 bases and J by 5 bases, with 4 bases between the two germline ends. In DNA form, the CDR3 reads TGTGCCACCAGTGAGTTCGAGACCCAGTACTTC. Its protein product is CATSEFETQYF.

This clonotype was found a few times. The rearrangement joins TRBV9 to TRBJ2-5, with D tentatively TRBD2 (6 bases). In germline, CDR1 is SGDLS, CDR2 YYNGEE. The CDR3 length is 15 residues. V lost 4 bases to trimming and J lost 1 base, with 14 bases between them. The CDR3 DNA is TGTGCCAGCAGCAAACAAAGCGGGCCCCAAGAGACCCAGTACTTC. Protein sequence: CASSKQSGPQETQYF.

A remark on this clonotype: Possible read error: a much larger clone is one base away. The rearrangement uses TRBV5-5 and TRBJ2-3; 12 bases are a match to TRBD2. Germline-derived CDR1 and CDR2 are SGHKS and YYEKEE (reference sequence). The CDR3 is 18 residues long. CDR3 DNA: TGTACCAGCAGCTGTGGAGTGTACACTAGCGGGAGGTCAGATACGCAGTATTTT. Translated: CTSSCGVYTSGRSDTQYF.

In this sample, this clonotype turned up many times. The chain links TRBV28 to TRBJ2-7, with 12 bases aligning to TRBD2. Germline values: CDR1 MDHEN, CDR2 SYDVKM. V dropped 6 bases and J dropped 4; count of bases not matched to a gene: 1. This CDR3 has 13 residues. CDR3 bases: TGTGCCAGCAGACTAGCGGGAGGTTACGAGCAGTACTTC. Translated: CASRLAGGYEQYF.

This clonotype was counted ten times or more. The J gene is TRBJ2-6, the V gene TRBV28; D is possibly TRBD1 (7 bases). V dropped 4 bases and J dropped 2 bases, with 18 bases sitting between them. CDR3 length equals 18 residues. Germline values: CDR1 MDHEN, CDR2 SYDVKM. The CDR3 is CASSSSQGGLTGANVLTF. CDR3 DNA: TGTGCCAGCAGTTCTTCCCAGGGGGGATTGACTGGGGCCAACGTCCTGACTTTC.

This clonotype has at least ten counts. The chain joins TRBV9 to TRBJ2-3; D is tentatively TRBD1 or TRBD2 (5 bases each). The CDR3 covers 16 residues. Germline CDR1 reads SGDLS; CDR2 reads YYNGEE. V shed 4 bases and J shed 1 base, with 16 bases lying between them. CDR3 sequence (DNA): TGTGCCAGCAGCTTCAACTGGGACCTCCGCACAGATACGCAGTATTTT. Amino acids: CASSFNWDLRTDTQYF.

The V and J genes are TRBV27 and TRBJ1-6, with TRBD1 identical over 9 bases. From germline, CDR1 is MNHEY and CDR2 SMNVEV (reference sequence). With 7 bases clipped from V and 6 bases from J, the junction kept 13 bases outside the gene matches. The CDR3 has 17 residues. This CDR3 reads CASKLVLDRGGNSPLHF. Here the CDR3 DNA reads TGTGCCAGCAAGCTCGTCCTAGACAGGGGGGGTAATTCACCCCTCCACTTT.

CDR3: CASSAGRDSYEQYF. The CDR3, as DNA: TGTGCCAGTAGTGCGGGTCGGGACTCCTACGAGCAGTACTTC. V is TRBV19 and J is TRBJ2-7, with D perhaps matching TRBD2 (5 bases). The CDR3 sequence is 14 residues long. The ends were cut back, 5 bases at V and 0 bases at J, with 11 bases in the middle. Looked up from germline, CDR1 is LNHDA and CDR2 is SQIVND (reference sequence).

The V and J genes are TRBV19 and TRBJ1-5; 12 bases are shared with TRBD1. CDR1 and CDR2 (germline): LNHDA, SQIVND (reference sequence). Losses at the gene ends were 6 bases for V and 7 bases for J; bases not matched to a gene: 4. CDR3 size: 14 residues. The CDR3 here is CASRGDRGQQPQHF. Written as DNA, the CDR3 is TGTGCCAGTAGAGGGGACAGGGGGCAACAGCCCCAGCATTTT. Combining the CDR3 with reference TRBV19 and TRBJ1-5 gives the whole variable domain DGGITQSPKYLFRKEGQNVTLSCEQNLNHDAMYWYRQDPGQGLRLIYYSQIVNDFQKGDIAEGYSVSREKKESFPLTVTSAQKNPTAFYLCASRGDRGQQPQHFGDGTRLSIL.

Many counts were recorded for this clonotype. The chain recombines TRBV28 with TRBJ2-6, with a possible D match to TRBD1 (6 bases). From germline, CDR1 is MDHEN and CDR2 SYDVKM. The CDR3 spans 16 residues. Trimming shortened V by 1 base and J by 6 bases, and 13 bases separated the two germline ends. For the CDR3, the DNA is TGTGCCAGCAGTTTATTCGGACAGTCAGAGGCCAACGTCCTGACTTTC. Protein product: CASSLFGQSEANVLTF.

This clonotype was picked up many times. CDR3 amino acids: CASSSRSNEQFF. CDR3 DNA: TGTGCCAGCAGTAGCCGATCCAATGAGCAGTTCTTC. The chain recombines TRBV12-3 or TRBV12-4 with TRBJ2-1; D is ambiguous. This CDR3 comprises 12 residues. V lost 5 bases to trimming and J lost 6 bases, with 8 bases between them.

This clonotype was seen many times. This chain connects TRBV6-1 to TRBJ1-1; weak D call: TRBD1 (5 bases). CDR3 size: 15 residues. Per the germline V gene, CDR1 is MNHNS and CDR2 is SASEGT. Trimming left V 2 bases short and J 1 base short, with 11 bases between. The CDR3 coding sequence is TGTGCCAGCAGTGAAAGTTACAGGACGAACACTGAAGCTTTCTTT. It encodes CASSESYRTNTEAFF.

This clonotype was detected only a few times. V usage is TRBV11-1 and J usage is TRBJ2-7, with TRBD2 identical over 11 bases. Germline V gives CDR1 SGHAT, CDR2 FQDESV (reference sequence). The CDR3 is 17 amino acids. J gave up 5 bases and V 5 bases, and 14 bases lay outside the gene matches. CDR3 sequence: CASSVRLAGGFPDEQYF. In DNA, the CDR3 is TGTGCCAGCAGCGTCAGGCTAGCGGGAGGATTTCCCGACGAGCAGTACTTC.

This clonotype was recorded at least ten times. This chain uses TRBV29-1 with TRBJ2-3; D may be TRBD2 (6 bases). Germline assignment: CDR1 SQVTM and CDR2 ANQGSEA. This CDR3 region has 14 residues. V was cut by 7 bases and J by 0 bases, with 14 bases left in between. The CDR3 loop is CSASGRQSTDTQYF. CDR3 nucleotide sequence: TGCAGCGCCAGCGGGCGGCAAAGCACAGATACGCAGTATTTT.

Many counts were recorded for this clonotype. V is TRBV5-1 and J is TRBJ2-3, with a tentative D call TRBD1 (5 bases). V lost 1 base, J lost 0 bases, and 6 bases lay in between. There are 14 residues in the CDR3. Germline CDR1 is SGHRS and CDR2 is YFSETQ. DNA for the CDR3: TGCGCCAGCAGCTTGCCAGGGAGCACAGATACGCAGTATTTT. Its translation: CASSLPGSTDTQYF.

This clonotype was counted ten times or more. V is TRBV12-3 or TRBV12-4 and J is TRBJ2-1; D is possibly TRBD1 (6 bases). CDR3 size: 15 residues. The ends were cut back, 5 bases at V and 3 bases at J, with 14 bases in the middle. The CDR3 DNA reads TGTGCCAGCAGTCTCCCCAGGGGAAACTACAATGAGCAGTTCTTC. Protein sequence: CASSLPRGNYNEQFF.